Below, 28 T cell receptor beta chains from the same sample are listed, as sequenced in a study of immune heterogeneity within non-small cell lung tumors. Bulk tumor genomic DNA was the template, and each sample received about 600 ng. Surgical sampling yielded several biopsies per primary tumor (spaced far apart). Surgery that was curative in intent was performed on patients with untreated, newly diagnosed non-small cell lung cancer. With 32 V and 13 J primers, multiplex PCR amplified the TCR beta CDR3. Via MiXCR, TCRdb re-called the multiplex PCR reads, giving one row per CDR3 protein. The data show tens of thousands of distinct CDR3 sequences, less than 35% seen once. The sequenced sample was lung tumor tissue. The receptors originated from a man aged 35-49 years with non-small cell lung cancer.

This clonotype showed up many times. The CDR3 nucleotides are TGTGCCAGCGGTGGGCAGCCCGGGGAGCTGTTTTTT. This translates into CASGGQPGELFF. The rearrangement links TRBV5-6 to TRBJ2-2, with D unresolved. The germline gives CDR1 SGHDT, CDR2 YYEEEE. The V and J ends lost 7 bases and 6 bases respectively, with 10 bases between them. There are 12 residues in the CDR3.

This clonotype appeared a single time. The chain couples TRBV19 to TRBJ1-4; D is unresolved. The CDR3 contains 14 residues. Germline-derived CDR1 and CDR2 are LNHDA and SQIVND (reference sequence). V was clipped by 5 bases and J by 0 bases, with 7 bases between them. CDR3 in DNA: TGTGCCAGTAGTCGGACCCCAACTAATGAAAAACTGTTTTTT. Its translation: CASSRTPTNEKLFF.

This clonotype was recorded a few times. The J gene is TRBJ1-2, the V gene TRBV5-6; D might be TRBD1 (5 bases). This CDR3 spans 14 amino acids. Germline CDR1 is SGHDT and CDR2 is YYEEEE. V lost 4 bases to trimming and J lost 8 bases, with 18 bases between them. DNA of the CDR3: TGTGCCAGCAGCGGCGGGGTCAGGGTCGGAGGCTACACCTTC. This sequence encodes CASSGGVRVGGYTF.

By its share, this clonotype is medium-sized. This chain links TRBV6-1 with TRBJ1-3; D gene unclear. V dropped 6 bases and J dropped 4 bases, with 4 bases sitting between them. The CDR3 is 11 amino acids. Germline V gene lookup returns CDR1 MNHNS and CDR2 SASEGT. CDR3 in amino acids: CASSAGNTIYF. CDR3 in DNA: TGTGCCAGCAGCGCCGGAAACACCATATATTTT.

In its sample, this clonotype was seen many times. V gene TRBV6-5 combines with J gene TRBJ1-4, with D possibly being TRBD1 (5 bases). CDR1 MNHEY and CDR2 SVGAGI come from the germline V gene. V was pared by 0 bases and J by 4 bases, with 12 bases between. The CDR3 spans 16 residues. The CDR3 DNA follows: TGTGCCAGCAGTTACTCTTCCAGGGCTGGTAATGAAAAACTGTTTTTT. Encoded protein: CASSYSSRAGNEKLFF.

Ten or more counts support this clonotype. The rearrangement links TRBV25-1 to TRBJ1-2; D may be TRBD1 (5 bases). Germline V CDR1 and CDR2: MGHDK, SYGVNS. Trimming cost V 1 base and J 4 bases, with 13 bases left between them. The CDR3 contains 15 residues. The CDR3 sequence: CASSEFGGGIYGYTF. The CDR3 DNA reads TGTGCCAGCAGTGAATTCGGTGGGGGGATCTATGGCTACACCTTC.

This clonotype was seen a handful of times. The V call is TRBV4-3, the J call TRBJ1-1; D uncertain. V lost 0 bases, J lost 1 base, and 6 bases lay in between. The CDR3 is 14 residues long. Germline CDR1 LGHNA, CDR2 YSLEER. The CDR3 sequence: CASSQDSGNTEAFF. In nucleotides, the CDR3 is TGCGCCAGCAGCCAAGATTCGGGGAACACTGAAGCTTTCTTT.

Regarding this clonotype: A single base separates this from a much larger clone, so it may be a read error. The chain's CDR3 is CDSSSGILETYEQYF. In DNA, the CDR3 is TGTGACAGCAGCTCCGGGATACTAGAAACCTACGAGCAGTACTTC. The V call is TRBV11-2, the J call TRBJ2-7, with a weak D call TRBD2 (5 bases). The CDR3 has 15 amino acids. Germline loops: CDR1 SGHAT, CDR2 FQNNGV. Variable domain in full (rest from reference TRBV11-2 and TRBJ2-7): EAGVAQSPRYKIIEKRQSVAFWCNPISGHATLYWYQQILGQGPKLLIQFQNNGVVDDSQLPKDRFSAERLKGVDSTLKIQPAKLEDSAVYLCDSSSGILETYEQYFGPGTRLTVT.

A few counts support this clonotype. A junction boundary mismatches the germline segment, possibly from a read error. V is TRBV7-9 and J is TRBJ2-5; weak D call: TRBD2 (6 bases). This CDR3 is 18 amino acids long. Germline V gene sequence: CDR1 SEHNR, CDR2 FQNEAQ (reference sequence). CDR3 protein: CASSLGVVSGTKAETQYF. The CDR3 nucleotides read TGTGCCAGCAGTTTAGGGGTTGTTAGCGGTACGAAGGCAGAGACCCAGTACTTC.

The chain links TRBV18 to TRBJ2-3; D call uncertain. Deletions cut 0 bases from V and 0 bases from J, with 10 bases between. Germline V CDR1 and CDR2: KGHSH, LQKENI. CDR3 length: 16 residues. CDR3 bases: TGTGCCAGCTCACCACCCGTTCCAATTAGCACAGATACGCAGTATTTT. Translated: CASSPPVPISTDTQYF.

To note about this clonotype: A much larger clone sits a single nucleotide away, making a read error possible. The CDR3 spells CATSIERRQPQHF. The CDR3 region has the DNA TGTGCCACCAGCATAGAAAGGAGGCAGCCCCAGCATTTT. The chain carries TRBV15 and TRBJ1-5; no firm D call. Trimming took 4 bases from V and 7 from J, leaving 11 bases between them. CDR1 and CDR2 from the germline V gene are LNHNV and YYDKDF (reference sequence). The CDR3 covers 13 residues.

This clonotype was seen once. The rearrangement links TRBV5-6 to TRBJ1-5; no firm D call. There are 16 residues in the CDR3. CDR1 is SGHDT, CDR2 YYEEEE, per germline. Trimming left V 1 base short and J 0 bases short, with 11 bases between. CDR3 amino acids: CASSLRLGNSNQPQHF. In nucleotides, the CDR3 is TGTGCCAGCAGCTTGCGTCTTGGAAATAGCAATCAGCCCCAGCATTTT. The complete variable domain, with remaining parts taken from reference TRBV5-6 and TRBJ1-5, reads DAGVTQSPTHLIKTRGQQVTLRCSPKSGHDTVSWYQQALGQGPQFIFQYYEEEERQRGNFPDRFSGHQFPNYSSELNVNALLLGDSALYLCASSLRLGNSNQPQHFGDGTRLSIL.

This clonotype appeared a few times. CDR3 in amino acids: CSAREGGSGNSPLHF. For the CDR3, the DNA is TGCAGTGCTAGGGAGGGTGGGTCAGGGAATTCACCCCTCCACTTT. The chain has TRBV20-1 and TRBJ1-6; maybe TRBD1 (5 bases). The CDR3 is 15 amino acids. Deletions cut 3 bases from V and 7 bases from J, with 16 bases between. CDR1 is DFQATT and CDR2 is SNEGSKA in the germline V gene (reference sequence).

This clonotype was found many times. The chain recombines TRBV29-1 with TRBJ2-3; 8 bases fit TRBD2. In germline, CDR1 is SQVTM, CDR2 ANQGSEA. V lost 4 bases and J lost 0; bases outside the gene matches: 3. The CDR3 covers 14 residues. The CDR3 DNA follows: TGCAGCGTTGCGTCTAGCGGGAGCACAGATACGCAGTATTTT. It is translated as CSVASSGSTDTQYF.

This clonotype was seen at least ten times. V is TRBV12-3 or TRBV12-4 and J is TRBJ2-2; D possibly uses TRBD1 or TRBD2 (6 bases each). V gave up 6 bases and J gave up 1 base, with 12 bases separating them. The CDR3 has 15 residues. CDR3 DNA: TGTGCCAGCAGCTGGGGGGCAGGGAACACCGGGGAGCTGTTTTTT. This encodes CASSWGAGNTGELFF.

The sample holds many counts of this clonotype. The chain couples TRBV19 to TRBJ2-7, with D perhaps TRBD1 (6 bases). The CDR3 is made up of 15 amino acids. Trimming took 5 bases from V and 0 from J, leaving 14 bases between them. Germline-derived CDR1 and CDR2 are LNHDA and SQIVND (reference sequence). As DNA, the CDR3 is TGTGCCAGTAGTGCCCCCGGGACAAACTCCTACGAGCAGTACTTC. Residues: CASSAPGTNSYEQYF.

As concerns this clonotype: A single base separates this from a much larger clone, so it may be a read error. J is TRBJ2-7 and V is TRBV2, with 8 bases lining up with TRBD2. Germline V CDR1 and CDR2: SNHLY, FYNNEI. CDR3 length: 13 amino acids. Here the CDR3 reads CASSYTSGYERYF. CDR3 sequence (DNA): TGTGCCAGCAGTTACACTAGCGGATACGAGCGGTACTTC.

The chain carries TRBV7-9 and TRBJ2-5; D possibly corresponds to TRBD2 (6 bases). The CDR3 runs to 12 residues. Trimming pared 4 bases from V and 5 bases from J, leaving 8 bases between. Germline V gene data show CDR1 as SEHNR and CDR2 as FQNEAQ (reference sequence). The CDR3 nucleotides read TGTGCCAGCAGCTCGGAGGGGGAGACCCAGTACTTC. It is translated as CASSSEGETQYF.

The V gene is TRBV14, the J gene TRBJ1-2, with a weak D call TRBD1 (6 bases). V shed 4 bases and J shed 5 bases, with 14 bases lying between them. The CDR3 is 14 residues long. The germline CDR1 and CDR2 sequences are SGHDN and FVKESK. The CDR3 protein is CASSPEGGGYGYTF. In nucleotides, the CDR3 is TGTGCCAGCAGCCCAGAAGGGGGGGGGTATGGCTACACCTTC.

The sample holds a few counts of this clonotype. The CDR3 protein is CASSVDNSPLHF. The CDR3 bases are TGTGCCAGCAGCGTCGACAATTCACCCCTCCACTTT. This chain links TRBV9 with TRBJ1-6; D gene unclear. The CDR3 sequence is 12 residues long. Germline V gene data show CDR1 as SGDLS and CDR2 as YYNGEE. V was trimmed by 2 bases and J by 7 bases, leaving 4 bases between them. The complete variable domain, with remaining parts taken from reference TRBV9 and TRBJ1-6, reads DSGVTQTPKHLITATGQRVTLRCSPRSGDLSVYWYQQSLDQGLQFLIQYYNGEERAKGNILERFSAQQFPDLHSELNLSSLELGDSALYFCASSVDNSPLHFGNGTRLTVT.

This clonotype was counted a few times. The chain employs TRBV7-3 and TRBJ2-1, with TRBD2 identical over 11 bases. Germline V gives CDR1 SGHTA, CDR2 FQGTGA. V gave up 5 bases and J gave up 3 bases; unmatched junction bases: 6. This CDR3 is built from 16 residues. The CDR3 loop reads CASSLQGTSGYNEQFF. The CDR3, as DNA: TGTGCCAGCAGCCTCCAGGGGACTAGCGGCTACAATGAGCAGTTCTTC.

V is TRBV4-2 and J is TRBJ2-3; unclear D gene. This CDR3 has 14 amino acids. V was cut by 0 bases and J by 2 bases, with 6 bases left in between. The germline CDR1 and CDR2 sequences are LGHNA and YNFKEQ. CDR3 residues: CASSQDRNTDTQYF. CDR3 nucleotide sequence: TGTGCCAGCAGCCAAGATCGCAACACAGATACGCAGTATTTT.

For this clonotype: A much larger clone lies one base from this, so it may be a read error. The chain recombines TRBV7-2 with TRBJ1-4; TRBD1 is a possible D gene (5 bases). From germline, CDR1 is SGHTA and CDR2 FQGNSA. This CDR3 contains 15 residues. For the CDR3, the DNA is TGTGCCAGCAGCTTAGCGTGGGGGGTTGAGGAAAATCTGTTTTTT. Protein sequence: CASSLAWGVEENLFF.

This clonotype was recorded a few times. The CDR3 bases are TGCGCCAGCAGCTTGGAATGGCAGGACAATTCACCCCTCCACTTT. Protein: CASSLEWQDNSPLHF. The rearrangement uses TRBV5-1 and TRBJ1-6; D is unclear. Germline V gives CDR1 SGHRS, CDR2 YFSETQ. This CDR3 is built from 15 residues. The V gene lost 0 bases and the J gene lost 7 bases, with 11 bases spanning the gap. The variable domain in full, with the rest retrieved from reference TRBV5-1 and TRBJ1-6, is KAGVTQTPRYLIKTRGQQVTLSCSPISGHRSVSWYQQTPGQGLQFLFEYFSETQRNKGNFPGRFSGRQFSNSRSEMNVSTLELGDSALYLCASSLEWQDNSPLHFGNGTRLTVT.

By share of the sample, this clonotype is medium-sized. The chain recombines TRBV15 with TRBJ2-1; D not certain. V was trimmed by 0 bases and J by 7 bases, leaving 7 bases between them. CDR3 size: 13 residues. CDR1 LNHNV and CDR2 YYDKDF come from the germline V gene (reference sequence). Here the CDR3 reads CATSRDLRNEQFF. DNA of the CDR3: TGTGCCACCAGCAGAGATTTAAGGAATGAGCAGTTCTTC.

A few counts support this clonotype. This chain joins TRBV27 and TRBJ1-1, with unresolved D. CDR3 length: 13 residues. Per the germline V gene, CDR1 is MNHEY and CDR2 is SMNVEV (reference sequence). Trimming shortened V by 2 bases and J by 3 bases, and 7 bases separated the two germline ends. This chain's CDR3 is CASSLDWDTEAFF. In DNA form, the CDR3 reads TGTGCCAGCAGTTTAGATTGGGACACTGAAGCTTTCTTT.

This clonotype has at least ten counts. This chain links TRBV11-2 with TRBJ1-2; a possible D gene is TRBD1 (5 bases). This CDR3 has 14 amino acids. Germline lookup yields CDR1 SGHAT and CDR2 FQNNGV. The germline V and J ends were trimmed by 1 base and 8 bases, with 14 bases remaining between them. CDR3 sequence: CASSLVARAEGYTF. The CDR3 DNA sequence: TGTGCCAGCAGCTTAGTTGCCAGGGCTGAGGGCTACACCTTC.

By sample fraction, this clonotype is medium-sized. CDR3 sequence reads: CASSTGTGVGYTF. In nucleotides, the CDR3 is TGTGCCAGTAGTACTGGGACAGGGGTCGGCTACACCTTC. V gene TRBV19 combines with J gene TRBJ1-2; 10 bases are shared with TRBD1. CDR1 LNHDA and CDR2 SQIVND come from the germline V gene (reference sequence). After removal of 4 bases from V and 8 bases from J, the junction contained 4 bases not matched to a gene. The CDR3 consists of 13 residues.